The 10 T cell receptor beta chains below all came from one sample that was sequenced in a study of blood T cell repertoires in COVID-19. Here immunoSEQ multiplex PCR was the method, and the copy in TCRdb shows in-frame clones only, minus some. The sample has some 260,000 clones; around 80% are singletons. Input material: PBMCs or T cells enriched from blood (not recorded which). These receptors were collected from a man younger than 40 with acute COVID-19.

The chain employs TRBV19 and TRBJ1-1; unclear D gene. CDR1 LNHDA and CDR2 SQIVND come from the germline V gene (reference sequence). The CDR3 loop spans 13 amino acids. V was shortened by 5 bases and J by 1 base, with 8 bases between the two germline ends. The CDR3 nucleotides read TGTGCCAGTAGTTTGCGCGCGAACACTGAAGCTTTCTTT. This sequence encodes CASSLRANTEAFF.

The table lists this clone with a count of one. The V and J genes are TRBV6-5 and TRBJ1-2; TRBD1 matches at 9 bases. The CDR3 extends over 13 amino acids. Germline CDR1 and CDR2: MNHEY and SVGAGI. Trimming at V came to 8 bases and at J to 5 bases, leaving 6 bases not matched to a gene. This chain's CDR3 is CASGMGQGYGYTF. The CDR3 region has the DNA TGTGCCAGCGGTATGGGACAGGGATATGGCTACACCTTC.

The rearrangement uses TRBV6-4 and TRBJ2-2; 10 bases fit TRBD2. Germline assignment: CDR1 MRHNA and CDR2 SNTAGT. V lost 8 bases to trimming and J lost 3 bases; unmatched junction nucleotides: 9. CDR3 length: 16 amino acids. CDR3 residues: CASAPLAGAYTGELFF. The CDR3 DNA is TGTGCCAGCGCCCCCCTAGCGGGAGCCTACACCGGGGAGCTGTTTTTT.

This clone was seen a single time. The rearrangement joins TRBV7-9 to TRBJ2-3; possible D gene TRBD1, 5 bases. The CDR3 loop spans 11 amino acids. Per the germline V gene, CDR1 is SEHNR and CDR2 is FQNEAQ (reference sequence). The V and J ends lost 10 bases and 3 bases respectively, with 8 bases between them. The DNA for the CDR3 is TGTGCCACGGCAGGGACAGATACGCAGTATTTT. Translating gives CATAGTDTQYF.

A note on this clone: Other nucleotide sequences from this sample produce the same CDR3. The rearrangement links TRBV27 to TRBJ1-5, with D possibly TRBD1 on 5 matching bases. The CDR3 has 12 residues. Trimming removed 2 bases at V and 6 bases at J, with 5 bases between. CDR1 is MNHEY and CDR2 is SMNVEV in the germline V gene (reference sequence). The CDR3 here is CASSLQGQPQHF. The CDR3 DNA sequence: TGTGCCAGCAGTTTACAGGGTCAGCCCCAGCATTTT.

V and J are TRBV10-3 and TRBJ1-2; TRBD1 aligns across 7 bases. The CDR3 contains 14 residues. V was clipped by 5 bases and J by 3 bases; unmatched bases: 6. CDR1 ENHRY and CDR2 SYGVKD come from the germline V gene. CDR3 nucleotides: TGTGCCATCAGTAGACAGGGAGAGGACTATGGCTACACCTTC. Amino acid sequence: CAISRQGEDYGYTF.

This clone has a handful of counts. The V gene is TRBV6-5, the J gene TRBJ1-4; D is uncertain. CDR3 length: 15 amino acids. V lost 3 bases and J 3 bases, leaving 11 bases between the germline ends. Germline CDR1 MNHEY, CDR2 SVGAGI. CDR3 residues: CASSYRGSPNEKLFF. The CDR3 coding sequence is TGTGCCAGCAGTTATCGGGGATCGCCTAATGAAAAACTGTTTTTT.

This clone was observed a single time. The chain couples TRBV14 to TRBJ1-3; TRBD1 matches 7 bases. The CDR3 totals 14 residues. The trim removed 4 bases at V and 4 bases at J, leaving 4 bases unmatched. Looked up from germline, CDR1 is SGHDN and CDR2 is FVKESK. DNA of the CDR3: TGTGCCAGCAGCCCGGGACAGATCGGAAACACCATATATTTT. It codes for CASSPGQIGNTIYF.

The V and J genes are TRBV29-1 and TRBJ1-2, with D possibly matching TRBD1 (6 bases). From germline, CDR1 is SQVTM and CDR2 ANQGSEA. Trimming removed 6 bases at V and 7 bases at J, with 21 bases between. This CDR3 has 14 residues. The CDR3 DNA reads TGCAGCGTAAACTTACCAGGGGAATCGGGTGGCTACACCTTC. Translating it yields CSVNLPGESGGYTF.

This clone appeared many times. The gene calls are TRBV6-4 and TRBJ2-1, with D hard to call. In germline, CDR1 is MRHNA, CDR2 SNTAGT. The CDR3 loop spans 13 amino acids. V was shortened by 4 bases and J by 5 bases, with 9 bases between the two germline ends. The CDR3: CASSGGEHNEQFF. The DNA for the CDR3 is TGTGCCAGCAGTGGAGGAGAACACAATGAGCAGTTCTTC.